These 30 T cell receptor beta chains were sequenced from one sample in a study of blood T cell repertoires in COVID-19. Some clones are missing from TCRdb's copy, which holds only in-frame ones; the method was immunoSEQ multiplex PCR. The sample lists some 16,000 clones, almost 90% occurring once. The sequenced sample was peripheral blood. The receptors originated from a human donor in a cohort sampled during active COVID-19.

The rearrangement joins TRBV5-1 to TRBJ2-3; 8 bases fit TRBD2. Per germline, CDR1 SGHRS and CDR2 YFSETQ. V lost 4 bases and J lost 7; bases outside the gene matches: 20. The CDR3 sequence is 18 residues long. The CDR3 loop reads CASSGTSLDLLFANTQYF. The CDR3 DNA sequence: TGCGCCAGCAGCGGGACTAGTCTGGATCTCTTGTTCGCGAATACGCAGTATTTT.

The CDR3 nucleotides read TGCGCCAGCAGCCAGTACGTCGGTGGTCAGCCCCAGCATTTT. Residues: CASSQYVGGQPQHF. This chain uses TRBV4-1 with TRBJ1-5; D unclear. Germline V gene data show CDR1 as MGHRA and CDR2 as YSYEKL. Between the trimmed V and J ends, which lost 3 bases and 6 bases, there was a span of 12 bases. The CDR3 has 14 residues.

The chain uses TRBV6-5 and TRBJ1-3; a weak D match, TRBD1 (5 bases). V was shortened by 7 bases and J by 2 bases, with 15 bases between the two germline ends. Per germline, CDR1 MNHEY and CDR2 SVGAGI. The CDR3 is 15 amino acids. Here the CDR3 reads CASKAAGNPGNTIYF. The DNA for the CDR3 is TGTGCCAGCAAGGCTGCAGGGAACCCTGGAAACACCATATATTTT.

The rearrangement links TRBV3-1 (or the pseudogene TRBV3-2) to TRBJ2-5, with D maybe TRBD2 (6 bases). This CDR3 is built from 17 residues. Trimming removed 2 bases at V and 5 bases at J, with 21 bases between. The germline CDR1 and CDR2 sequences are LGHDT and YNNKEL (reference sequence). The CDR3 protein is CASSQTITSLGRETQYF. CDR3 nucleotides: TGTGCCAGCAGCCAAACTATAACGAGTCTAGGGAGGGAGACCCAGTACTTC.

The CDR3 sequence is CASPEPDTGGGSYEQYF. In DNA form, the CDR3 reads TGTGCCAGCCCTGAACCAGATACAGGGGGAGGCTCCTACGAGCAGTACTTC. This chain uses TRBV21-1 with TRBJ2-7; the table's D call, TRBD1, has no DNA check behind it. TRBV21-1 is listed as a pseudogene. The CDR3 contains 17 residues.

V gene TRBV30 combines with J gene TRBJ2-7, with TRBD2 matching 8 bases. The CDR3 is 12 residues long. The trim removed 4 bases at V and 5 bases at J, leaving 4 bases unmatched. Looked up from germline, CDR1 is GTSNPN and CDR2 is SVGIG (reference sequence). The CDR3 DNA follows: TGTGCCTGGAAGCTAGCGGGCCACGAGCAGTACTTC. Its translation: CAWKLAGHEQYF.

The CDR3 loop is CASRQQGNMNTEAFF. The DNA for the CDR3 is TGTGCCAGCAGGCAACAGGGGAACATGAACACTGAAGCTTTCTTT. The rearrangement uses TRBV11-1 and TRBJ1-1, with 7 bases lining up with TRBD1. Losses at the gene ends were 6 bases for V and 0 bases for J; bases not matched to a gene: 7. In germline, CDR1 is SGHAT, CDR2 FQDESV (reference sequence). The CDR3 has 15 residues.

The rearrangement links TRBV12-3 or TRBV12-4 to TRBJ1-6, with TRBD1 as a possible D gene (6 bases). The CDR3 spans 13 residues. The V end lost 3 bases, the J end lost 10 bases, and 10 bases lay between the germline ends. CDR3 in DNA: TGTGCCAGCAGTTTTTACAGGGACTCACCCCTCCACTTT. Its translation is CASSFYRDSPLHF.

The J gene is TRBJ2-3, the V gene TRBV24-1; 7 bases match TRBD1. The CDR3 totals 15 residues. CDR1 is KGHDR, CDR2 SFDVKD, per germline. Germline trimming cut 6 bases from V and 0 bases from J; bases unmatched to any gene: 5. The CDR3 bases are TGTGCCACCAGTTTCGGACAGGCCAGCACAGATACGCAGTATTTT. This sequence encodes CATSFGQASTDTQYF.

This sequence joins TRBV5-4 and TRBJ2-5; the match to TRBD1 covers 10 bases. Trimming took 0 bases from V and 5 from J; bases not matched to a gene: 7. This CDR3 has 16 amino acids. CDR1 and CDR2 (germline): SGHNT, YYREEE (reference sequence). In DNA, the CDR3 is TGTGCCAGCAGCTTGGTACAGACAGGGGGCGATGAGACCCAGTACTTC. Amino acids: CASSLVQTGGDETQYF.

About this clone itself: At the DNA level, this CDR3 is encoded by other sequences in the same sample as well. The V call is TRBV7-9, the J call TRBJ2-3; D possibly corresponds to TRBD1 (6 bases). V dropped 5 bases and J dropped 6 bases, with 18 bases sitting between them. The CDR3 extends over 15 amino acids. Germline V gene sequence: CDR1 SEHNR, CDR2 FQNEAQ (reference sequence). This CDR3 is CASSHNREVTDTQYF. The DNA for the CDR3 is TGTGCCAGCAGCCACAACAGGGAAGTGACGGATACGCAGTATTTT.

This clone has just a few counts. The CDR3 DNA sequence: TGCGCCAGCAGCCAAGTGGGGGGTCACGGGTACGAGCAGTACTTC. Its translation: CASSQVGGHGYEQYF. The gene calls are TRBV4-3 and TRBJ2-7; D might be TRBD2 (6 bases). The CDR3 contains 15 residues. The germline V gene encodes CDR1 LGHNA and CDR2 YSLEER. Trimming cost V 1 base and J 4 bases, with 14 bases left between them.

The chain links TRBV4-1 to TRBJ1-2, with 10 bases fitting TRBD1. Germline loops: CDR1 MGHRA, CDR2 YSYEKL. The V segment lost 4 bases and the J segment 3 bases; nucleotides outside the gene matches: 5. The CDR3 covers 15 residues. The CDR3 spells CASSPRDRGDYGYTF. The CDR3 nucleotides are TGCGCCAGCAGCCCCCGGGACAGGGGTGACTATGGCTACACCTTC.

Written as DNA, the CDR3 is TGTGCCACCAGCTCCCGGACAGGGGAAGCGTTGGCTTTCTTT. Protein product: CATSSRTGEALAFF. The chain links TRBV15 to TRBJ1-1; 9 bases map to TRBD1. Germline CDR1 and CDR2: LNHNV and YYDKDF (reference sequence). CDR3 length equals 14 residues. V lost 5 bases to trimming and J lost 11 bases; unmatched junction nucleotides: 12.

The J gene is TRBJ1-2, the V gene TRBV23-1; D possibly corresponds to TRBD1 (5 bases). TRBV23-1 is an open reading frame, and its role is uncertain. The CDR3 has 14 residues. Trimming took 1 base from V and 6 from J, leaving 12 bases between them. In nucleotides, the CDR3 is TGCGCCAGCAGTCAATGGACACCGTGGGATGGCTACACCTTC. Translation: CASSQWTPWDGYTF.

CDR3 amino acids: CASSYSRANTGELFF. CDR3 DNA sequence: TGTGCCAGCAGTTACTCTCGAGCGAACACCGGGGAGCTGTTTTTT. The V call is TRBV6-5, the J call TRBJ2-2; no definite D call. V dropped 0 bases and J dropped 0 bases, with 5 bases sitting between them. The CDR3 consists of 15 residues. Germline V lookup: CDR1 MNHEY, CDR2 SVGAGI.

The chain has TRBV12-3 or TRBV12-4 and TRBJ2-1, with 11 bases fitting TRBD1. V was pared by 5 bases and J by 8 bases, with 2 bases of the junction left unmatched. The CDR3 is 13 amino acids. The CDR3 region is CASSTGQGDEQFF. The CDR3 coding sequence is TGTGCCAGCAGTACGGGACAGGGGGATGAGCAGTTCTTC.

This chain joins TRBV5-6 and TRBJ2-1, with no clear D. Germline V gene data show CDR1 as SGHDT and CDR2 as YYEEEE. The CDR3 is 13 amino acids. V lost 0 bases, J lost 7 bases, and 8 bases lay in between. CDR3 residues: CASSLGLWNEQFF. The CDR3 DNA follows: TGTGCCAGCAGCTTGGGGCTGTGGAATGAGCAGTTCTTC.

V gene TRBV7-3 combines with J gene TRBJ1-1, with 7 bases aligning to TRBD1. Per germline, CDR1 SGHTA and CDR2 FQGTGA. Trimming cost V 2 bases and J 8 bases; bases outside gene matches: 8. This CDR3 contains 14 residues. The CDR3 region has the DNA TGTGCCAGCAGCTTACAGGGGGTGGTAGGGGAAGCTTTCTTT. The encoded protein is CASSLQGVVGEAFF.

The chain uses TRBV5-1 and TRBJ2-2; TRBD2 matches 10 bases. CDR3 length equals 16 residues. CDR1 is SGHRS and CDR2 is YFSETQ in the germline V gene. V was pared by 1 base and J by 4 bases, with 4 bases of the junction left unmatched. The CDR3 reads CASSLLAGGPTGELFF. CDR3 coding DNA: TGCGCCAGCAGCTTGTTAGCGGGGGGCCCCACCGGGGAGCTGTTTTTT.

This chain connects TRBV7-9 to TRBJ1-1; D might be TRBD1 (6 bases). The V end lost 1 base, the J end lost 4 bases, and 7 bases lay between the germline ends. CDR1 is SEHNR, CDR2 FQNEAQ, per germline (reference sequence). The CDR3 is 13 residues long. The CDR3, as DNA: TGTGCCAGCAGCTTAGGAGGGGGCACTGAAGCTTTCTTT. This sequence encodes CASSLGGGTEAFF.

The rearrangement joins TRBV7-2 to TRBJ2-3; D possibly corresponds to TRBD2 (6 bases). Germline-derived CDR1 and CDR2 are SGHTA and FQGNSA. This CDR3 region has 15 residues. V shed 2 bases and J shed 2 bases, with 11 bases lying between them. This CDR3 reads CASSLLAHNTDTQYF. The CDR3, as DNA: TGTGCCAGCAGCTTACTAGCGCATAACACAGATACGCAGTATTTT.

J is TRBJ1-5 and V is TRBV5-1; 8 nucleotides match TRBD1. V lost 3 bases to trimming and J lost 3 bases; unmatched junction nucleotides: 2. Germline loops: CDR1 SGHRS, CDR2 YFSETQ. This CDR3 is built from 14 residues. CDR3 region: CASSWTGFNQPQHF. The CDR3 region has the DNA TGCGCCAGCAGCTGGACAGGGTTCAATCAGCCCCAGCATTTT.

The chain is built from TRBV7-9 and TRBJ2-4, with D unresolved. Germline assignment: CDR1 SEHNR and CDR2 FQNEAQ (reference sequence). Trimming cost V 1 base and J 0 bases, with 10 bases left between them. The CDR3 totals 16 residues. The CDR3 DNA sequence: TGTGCCAGCAGCTTAGTGGGCGCCGGAGCCAAAAACATTCAGTACTTC. Its protein product is CASSLVGAGAKNIQYF.

The CDR3 DNA follows: TGTGCCAGCAGTTCACCCAACCGACAGGGAGCAGATACGCAGTATTTT. Translation: CASSSPNRQGADTQYF. The chain has TRBV28 and TRBJ2-3; 7 bases are a match to TRBD1. Trimming took 4 bases from V and 4 from J; bases not matched to a gene: 11. The CDR3 runs 16 residues. Per the germline V gene, CDR1 is MDHEN and CDR2 is SYDVKM.

This clone is labeled as medium-sized. V and J are TRBV13 and TRBJ2-7, with D perhaps matching TRBD1 (6 bases). Germline V CDR1 and CDR2: PRHDT, FYEKMQ (reference sequence). The V end was cut by 2 bases, the J end by 4 bases, with 9 bases between. This CDR3 region has 13 residues. Here the CDR3 reads CASSLTGTYEQYF. CDR3 coding DNA: TGTGCCAGCAGCTTAACAGGGACATACGAGCAGTACTTC.

The CDR3 DNA reads as TGTGCCAGCAGCCAAGGGGGGGGGAATACGCAGTATTTT. Translated: CASSQGGGNTQYF. The chain has TRBV3-1 (or the pseudogene TRBV3-2) and TRBJ2-3; 7 nucleotides line up with TRBD2. The CDR3 is 13 amino acids. Germline CDR1 and CDR2: LGHDT and YNNKEL (reference sequence). Losses at the gene ends were 1 base for V and 7 bases for J; bases not matched to a gene: 2.

The rearrangement uses TRBV2 and TRBJ1-2, with 8 bases lining up with TRBD1. Germline V gives CDR1 SNHLY, CDR2 FYNNEI. This CDR3 spans 14 amino acids. V lost 6 bases to trimming and J lost 1 base; unmatched junction nucleotides: 4. The CDR3 loop is CASSGDRINYGYTF. CDR3 nucleotide sequence: TGTGCCAGCAGCGGGGACAGGATTAACTATGGCTACACCTTC. Full variable domain (remainder filled in from reference TRBV2 and TRBJ1-2): EPEVTQTPSHQVTQMGQEVILRCVPISNHLYFYWYRQILGQKVEFLVSFYNNEISEKSEIFDDQFSVERPDGSNFTLKIRSTKLEDSAMYFCASSGDRINYGYTFGSGTRLTVV.

This sequence joins TRBV5-1 and TRBJ2-6; 11 nucleotides line up with TRBD1. V dropped 4 bases and J dropped 2; count of bases not matched to a gene: 8. The length of the CDR3 is 18 residues. CDR1 is SGHRS and CDR2 is YFSETQ in the germline V gene. This CDR3 is CASSISDRGRAGANVLTF. As DNA, the CDR3 is TGCGCCAGCAGCATCTCGGACAGGGGGCGAGCTGGGGCCAACGTCCTGACTTTC.

The rearrangement uses TRBV6-5 and TRBJ1-1; 9 bases match TRBD1. The CDR3 runs 15 residues. Germline loops: CDR1 MNHEY, CDR2 SVGAGI. Trimming at V came to 6 bases and at J to 8 bases, leaving 13 bases not matched to a gene. The CDR3 DNA reads TGTGCCAGCAGCGGGTGGGGGGGACAGGGATTCGAAGCTTTCTTT. The encoded protein is CASSGWGGQGFEAFF.